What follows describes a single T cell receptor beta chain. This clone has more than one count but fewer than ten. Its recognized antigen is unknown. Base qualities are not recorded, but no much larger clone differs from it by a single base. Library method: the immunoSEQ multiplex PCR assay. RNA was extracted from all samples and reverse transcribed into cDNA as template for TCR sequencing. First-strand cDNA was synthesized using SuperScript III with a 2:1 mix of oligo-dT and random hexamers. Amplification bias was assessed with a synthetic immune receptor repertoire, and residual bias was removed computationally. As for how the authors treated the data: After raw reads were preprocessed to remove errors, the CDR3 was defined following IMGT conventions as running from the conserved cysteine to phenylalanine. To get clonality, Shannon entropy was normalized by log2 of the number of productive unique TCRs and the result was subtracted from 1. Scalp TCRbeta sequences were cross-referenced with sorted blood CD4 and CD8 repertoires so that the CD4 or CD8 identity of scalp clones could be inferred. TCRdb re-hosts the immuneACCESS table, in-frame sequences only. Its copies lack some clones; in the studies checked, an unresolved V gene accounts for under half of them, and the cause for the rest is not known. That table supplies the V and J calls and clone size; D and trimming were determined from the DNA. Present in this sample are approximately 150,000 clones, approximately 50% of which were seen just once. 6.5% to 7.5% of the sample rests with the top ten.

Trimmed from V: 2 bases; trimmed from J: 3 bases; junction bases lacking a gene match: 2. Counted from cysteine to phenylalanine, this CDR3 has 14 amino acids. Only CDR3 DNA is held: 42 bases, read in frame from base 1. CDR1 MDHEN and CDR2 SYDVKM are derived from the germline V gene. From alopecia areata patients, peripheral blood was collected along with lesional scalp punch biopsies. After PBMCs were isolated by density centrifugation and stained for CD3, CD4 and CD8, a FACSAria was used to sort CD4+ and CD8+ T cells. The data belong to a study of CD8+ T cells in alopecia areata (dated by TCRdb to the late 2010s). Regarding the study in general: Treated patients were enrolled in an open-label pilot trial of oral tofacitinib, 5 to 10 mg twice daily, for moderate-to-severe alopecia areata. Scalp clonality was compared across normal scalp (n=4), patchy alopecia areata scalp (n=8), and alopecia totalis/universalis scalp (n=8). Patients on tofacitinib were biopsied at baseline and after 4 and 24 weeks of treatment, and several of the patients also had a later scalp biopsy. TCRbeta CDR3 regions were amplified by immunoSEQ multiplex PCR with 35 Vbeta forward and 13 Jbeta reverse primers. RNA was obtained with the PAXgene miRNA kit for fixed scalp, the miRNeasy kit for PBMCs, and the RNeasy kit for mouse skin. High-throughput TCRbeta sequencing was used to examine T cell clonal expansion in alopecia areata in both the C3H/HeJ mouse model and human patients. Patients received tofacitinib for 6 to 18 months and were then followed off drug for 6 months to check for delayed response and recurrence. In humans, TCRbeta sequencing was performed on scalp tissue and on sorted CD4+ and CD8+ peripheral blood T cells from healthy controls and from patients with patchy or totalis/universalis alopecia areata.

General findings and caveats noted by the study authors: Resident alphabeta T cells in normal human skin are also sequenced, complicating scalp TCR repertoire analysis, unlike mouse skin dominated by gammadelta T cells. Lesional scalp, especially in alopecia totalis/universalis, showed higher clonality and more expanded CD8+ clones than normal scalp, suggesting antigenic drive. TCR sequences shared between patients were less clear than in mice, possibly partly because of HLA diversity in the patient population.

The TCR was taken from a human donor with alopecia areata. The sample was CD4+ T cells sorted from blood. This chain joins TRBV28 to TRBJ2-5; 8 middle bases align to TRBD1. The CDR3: CASSLRQGKETQYF. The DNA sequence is TGTGCCAGCAGTTTAAGACAGGGGAAAGAGACCCAGTACTTC.